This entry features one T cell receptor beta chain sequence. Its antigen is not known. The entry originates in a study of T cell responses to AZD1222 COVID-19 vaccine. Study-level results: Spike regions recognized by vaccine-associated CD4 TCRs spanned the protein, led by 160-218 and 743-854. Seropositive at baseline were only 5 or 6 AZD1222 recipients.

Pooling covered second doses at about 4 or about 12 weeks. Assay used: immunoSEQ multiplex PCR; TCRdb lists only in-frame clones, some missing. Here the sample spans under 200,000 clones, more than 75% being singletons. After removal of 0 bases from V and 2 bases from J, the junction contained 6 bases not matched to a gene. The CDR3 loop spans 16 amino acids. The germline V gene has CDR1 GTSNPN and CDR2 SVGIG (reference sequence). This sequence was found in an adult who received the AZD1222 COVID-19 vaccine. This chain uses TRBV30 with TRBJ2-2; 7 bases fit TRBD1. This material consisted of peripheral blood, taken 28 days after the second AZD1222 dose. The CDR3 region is CAWSVLGTDNTGELFF. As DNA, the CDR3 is TGTGCCTGGAGTGTACTCGGGACAGACAACACCGGGGAGCTGTTTTTT.